This is a list of T cell receptor beta chains from one sample in a study of T cell changes during pregnancy in multiple sclerosis. The repertoire was sequenced with immunoSEQ multiplex PCR; TCRdb's copy has only in-frame clones and lacks some. Found here are about 81,000 clones, roughly 93% of them singletons; the top ten hold roughly 2.5%. This specimen was peripheral blood, taken in the third trimester of pregnancy. Source of these receptors: a female donor with multiple sclerosis, enrolled in a pregnancy study. CDR3s include the opening cysteine and the closing phenylalanine or tryptophan. The D gene is left open where the match is weak. The size entry is marked missing in some rows and otherwise reads once, few, many or a size class.

cdr3_length	clone_size	j_call	v_call	d_call	cdr3_nt	cdr3_aa
12	.	TRBJ1-2	TRBV30	TRBD1	TGTGCCTGTCCTGGGACAGTCTATGGCTACACCTTC	CACPGTVYGYTF
16	.	TRBJ2-1	TRBV6-5	.	TGTGCCAGCAGTTACTCTGACTGGGGCAGGGATTATGAGCAGTTCTTC	CASSYSDWGRDYEQFF
15	.	TRBJ1-2	TRBV4-1	.	TGCGCCAGCAGCCAGTATCAGCCAGGGGAGATTGGCTACACCTTC	CASSQYQPGEIGYTF
16	.	TRBJ2-3	TRBV5-1	.	TGCGCCAGCAGCACAAACAGGGCTACTAGCACAGATACGCAGTATTTT	CASSTNRATSTDTQYF
14	.	TRBJ2-1	TRBV9	TRBD2	TGTGCCAGCAGCTCCCACGGGGGGGACTATGAGCAGTTCTTC	CASSSHGGDYEQFF
16	.	TRBJ1-3	TRBV9	TRBD1	TGTGCCAGCAGCCAAGGGGGACAGGGGACTGGAAACACCATATATTTT	CASSQGGQGTGNTIYF
14	.	TRBJ1-1	TRBV19	.	TGTGCCAGTACCTACGACGGAGTTTACACTGAAGCTTTCTTT	CASTYDGVYTEAFF
15	.	TRBJ1-5	TRBV2	.	TGTGCCAGCAGTGAACCGGGGTTGGGCAATCAGCCCCAGCATTTT	CASSEPGLGNQPQHF
13	.	TRBJ1-1	TRBV6-5	.	TGTGCCAGCAGCATGACAGAGAACACTGAAGCTTTCTTT	CASSMTENTEAFF
14	.	TRBJ2-3	TRBV6-5	TRBD2	TGTGCCAGCAGTTACTCGGGACTAGCAGATACGCAGTATTTT	CASSYSGLADTQYF
15	.	TRBJ2-1	TRBV6-5	TRBD2	TGTGCCAGCAGTCTGAGCGGGGGGGCGTTCGATGAGCAGTTCTTC	CASSLSGGAFDEQFF
14	.	TRBJ1-5	TRBV27	.	TGTGCCAGCAATCCCCAACCAGGCAAGCAGCCCCAGCATTTT	CASNPQPGKQPQHF
14	.	TRBJ1-1	TRBV6-1	TRBD1	TGTGCCAGCAGCCGTAGGACAGGGAACACTGAAGCTTTCTTT	CASSRRTGNTEAFF
13	.	TRBJ2-7	TRBV2	.	TGTGCCAGCAGTGCGGGGACACCTTACGAGCAGTACTTC	CASSAGTPYEQYF
15	.	TRBJ2-3	TRBV10-1	.	TGCGCCAGCAGCAAAGGAACAGGCTTCACAGATACGCAGTATTTT	CASSKGTGFTDTQYF
15	.	TRBJ1-2	TRBV6-1	.	TGTGCCAGCAGTGAAGGTATTGGGGGGTCCTATGGCTACACCTTC	CASSEGIGGSYGYTF
13	.	TRBJ2-7	TRBV29-1	TRBD1	TGCAGCGTCGGCAGCCAGGGGGCGGGGGAGCAGTACTTC	CSVGSQGAGEQYF
13	.	TRBJ1-1	TRBV5-5	.	TGTGCCAGCAGCTTGTACATGAACACTGAAGCTTTCTTT	CASSLYMNTEAFF
16	.	TRBJ1-2	TRBV7-6	.	TGTGCCAGCAGCCCATACGGGGGAGAGGGGAACTATGGCTACACCTTC	CASSPYGGEGNYGYTF
15	.	TRBJ2-2	TRBV6-1	TRBD2	TGTGCCACCAGTCGTAGCGGGGGAGACACCGGGGAGCTGTTTTTT	CATSRSGGDTGELFF
14	.	TRBJ1-2	TRBV4-1	.	TGCGCCAGCAGCCAAGGTACAGGGCCCTATGGCTACACCTTC	CASSQGTGPYGYTF
15	once	TRBJ2-1	TRBV11-2	.	TGTGCCAGCAGCACCCCGAAGGGGCGAGACAATGAGCAGTTCTTC	CASSTPKGRDNEQFF
18	.	TRBJ2-1	TRBV19	.	TGTGCCAGTAGTATAGGGGAAGGGGCCGAGACCCTTTACAATGAGCAGTTCTTC	CASSIGEGAETLYNEQFF
15	.	TRBJ2-1	TRBV5-1	.	TGCGCCAGCAGCTTGTCCATCGTACATCACAGGGAGCAGTTCTTC	CASSLSIVHHREQFF
14	.	TRBJ1-6	TRBV4-2	.	TGTGCCAGCAGCCAAGATTGGGCCAATTCACCCCTCCACTTT	CASSQDWANSPLHF
15	.	TRBJ2-7	TRBV19	.	TGTGCCAGTAGTACCCGACACCCCCGATATTACGAGCAGTACTTC	CASSTRHPRYYEQYF
20	.	TRBJ2-5	TRBV4-1	TRBD2	TGCGCCAGCAGCCAAGTGAGAACCGGGACTAGGATAATAGGCCAAGAGACCCAGTACTTC	CASSQVRTGTRIIGQETQYF
19	.	TRBJ2-1	TRBV4-2	TRBD2	TGTGCCAGCAGCCAAGTGGTACTAGCGGGGGGGCGGTCCTACAATGAGCAGTTCTTC	CASSQVVLAGGRSYNEQFF
13	.	TRBJ2-7	TRBV27	.	TGTGCCAGCAGTCCAGGACTCCGCTACGAGCAGTACTTC	CASSPGLRYEQYF
15	once	TRBJ2-2	TRBV5-6	TRBD1	TGTGCCAGCAGCCCCCCGGACAGGGATACCGGGGAGCTGTTTTTT	CASSPPDRDTGELFF
13	.	TRBJ1-1	TRBV6-1	.	TGTGCCAGCAGTGAAGCGGTCAGCACTGAAGCTTTCTTT	CASSEAVSTEAFF
19	.	TRBJ1-2	TRBV5-6	TRBD1	TGTGCCAGCAGGATCATGACAGGGACGGTCTCATCCGACCCCTATGGCTACACCTTC	CASRIMTGTVSSDPYGYTF
13	.	TRBJ2-7	TRBV10-3	.	TGTGCCATACGCTCCGGACAGCGCTACGAGCAGTACTTC	CAIRSGQRYEQYF
12	few	TRBJ1-1	TRBV2	TRBD1	TGTGCCAGCAGCAGGGACAGGGTCCAAGCTTTCTTT	CASSRDRVQAFF
13	.	TRBJ2-1	TRBV19	.	TGTGCCAGTGGGCCAGGGTGGGTGTATGAGCAGTTCTTC	CASGPGWVYEQFF
14	.	TRBJ1-2	TRBV6-5	.	TGTGCCAGCAGTTACTCGCAACCGGACTATGGCTACACCTTC	CASSYSQPDYGYTF
12	.	TRBJ2-7	TRBV5-1	.	TGCGCCAGCAGGGACTTAACCTACGAGCAGTACTTC	CASRDLTYEQYF